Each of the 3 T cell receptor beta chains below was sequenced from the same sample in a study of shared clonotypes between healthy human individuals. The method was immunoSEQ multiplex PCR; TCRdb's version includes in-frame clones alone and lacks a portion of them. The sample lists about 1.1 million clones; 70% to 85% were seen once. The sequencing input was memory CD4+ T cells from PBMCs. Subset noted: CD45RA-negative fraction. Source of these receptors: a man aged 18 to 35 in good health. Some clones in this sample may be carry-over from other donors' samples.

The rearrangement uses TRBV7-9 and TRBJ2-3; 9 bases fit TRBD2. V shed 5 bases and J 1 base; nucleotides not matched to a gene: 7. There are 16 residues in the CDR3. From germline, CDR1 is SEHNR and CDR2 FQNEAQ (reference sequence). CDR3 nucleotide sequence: TGTGCCAGCAGCCGGCGGGCGGGAGGGGGCACAGATACGCAGTATTTT. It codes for CASSRRAGGGTDTQYF.

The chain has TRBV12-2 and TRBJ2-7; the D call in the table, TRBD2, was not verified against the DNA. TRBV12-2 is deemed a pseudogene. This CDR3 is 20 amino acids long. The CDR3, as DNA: TGTGCAAGTCGCTTAGCGGATTCATGTTCGGCGGGAGGGCCGGGGTACGAGCAGTACTTC. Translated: CASRLADSCSAGGPGYEQYF.

Written as DNA, the CDR3 is TGTGCCAGCAGCCACCCTAGCGACACCGGGGAGCTGTTTTTT. It codes for CASSHPSDTGELFF. V is TRBV4-2 and J is TRBJ2-2; tentatively, D is TRBD2 (6 bases). V gave up 3 bases and J gave up 3 bases, with 8 bases separating them. The germline V gene encodes CDR1 LGHNA and CDR2 YNFKEQ. There are 14 residues in the CDR3.